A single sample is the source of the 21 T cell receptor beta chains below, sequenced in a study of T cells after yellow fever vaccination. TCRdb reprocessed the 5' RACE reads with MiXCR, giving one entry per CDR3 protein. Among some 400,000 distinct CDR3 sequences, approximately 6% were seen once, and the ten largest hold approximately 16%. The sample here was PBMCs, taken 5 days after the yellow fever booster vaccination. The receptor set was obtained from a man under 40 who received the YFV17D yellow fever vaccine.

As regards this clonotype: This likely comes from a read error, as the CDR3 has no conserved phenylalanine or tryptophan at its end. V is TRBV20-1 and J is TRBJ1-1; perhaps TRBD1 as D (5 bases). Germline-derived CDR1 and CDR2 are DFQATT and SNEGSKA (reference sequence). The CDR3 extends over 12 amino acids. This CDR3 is CASPGQATEAFI. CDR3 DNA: TGCGCCTCCCCAGGGCAGGCCACTGAAGCTTTCATT.

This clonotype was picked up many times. As DNA, the CDR3 is TGTGCCAGCAGCCCACGACAGGGTAACTCCTACGAGCAGTACTTC. Protein sequence: CASSPRQGNSYEQYF. V gene TRBV7-8 combines with J gene TRBJ2-7; 7 bases agree with TRBD1. Looked up from germline, CDR1 is SGHVS and CDR2 is FQNEAQ. The CDR3 extends over 15 amino acids. With 5 bases clipped from V and 0 bases from J, the junction kept 7 bases outside the gene matches.

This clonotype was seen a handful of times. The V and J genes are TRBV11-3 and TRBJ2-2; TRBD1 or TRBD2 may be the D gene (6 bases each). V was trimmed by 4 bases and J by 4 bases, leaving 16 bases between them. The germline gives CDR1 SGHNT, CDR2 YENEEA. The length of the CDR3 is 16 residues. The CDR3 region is CASSSGGPLGTGELFF. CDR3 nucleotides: TGTGCCAGCAGCTCTGGGGGGCCGCTTGGCACCGGGGAGCTGTTTTTT. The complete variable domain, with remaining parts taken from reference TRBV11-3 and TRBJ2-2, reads EAGVVQSPRYKIIEKKQPVAFWCNPISGHNTLYWYLQNLGQGPELLIRYENEEAVDDSQLPKDRFSAERLKGVDSTLKIQPAELGDSAVYLCASSSGGPLGTGELFFGEGSRLTVL.

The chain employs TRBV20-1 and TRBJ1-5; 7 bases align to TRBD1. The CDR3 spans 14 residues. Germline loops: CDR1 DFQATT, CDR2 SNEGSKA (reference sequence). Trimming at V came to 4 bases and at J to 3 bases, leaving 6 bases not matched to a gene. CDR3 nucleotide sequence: TGCAGTGCTACCCCAGGGACAGCCAATCAGCCCCAGCATTTT. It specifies CSATPGTANQPQHF.

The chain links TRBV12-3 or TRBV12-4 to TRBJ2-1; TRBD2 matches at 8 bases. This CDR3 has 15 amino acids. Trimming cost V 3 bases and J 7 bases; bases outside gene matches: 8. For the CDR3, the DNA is TGTGCCAGCAGTTTCAGGAGCGGGAGTAGGAATGAGCAGTTCTTC. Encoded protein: CASSFRSGSRNEQFF.

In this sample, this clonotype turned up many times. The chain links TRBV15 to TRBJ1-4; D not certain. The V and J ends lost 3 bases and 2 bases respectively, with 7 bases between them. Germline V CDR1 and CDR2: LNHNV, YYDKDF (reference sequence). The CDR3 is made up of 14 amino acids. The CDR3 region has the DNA TGTGCCACCAGCAGCGGGATTACTAATGAAAAACTGTTTTTT. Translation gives CATSSGITNEKLFF.

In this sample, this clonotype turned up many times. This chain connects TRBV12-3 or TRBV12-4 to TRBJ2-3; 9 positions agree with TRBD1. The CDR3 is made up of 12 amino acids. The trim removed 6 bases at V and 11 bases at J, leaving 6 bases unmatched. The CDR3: CASRSTGQGQYF. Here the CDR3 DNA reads TGTGCCAGCAGATCCACGGGACAGGGGCAGTATTTT.

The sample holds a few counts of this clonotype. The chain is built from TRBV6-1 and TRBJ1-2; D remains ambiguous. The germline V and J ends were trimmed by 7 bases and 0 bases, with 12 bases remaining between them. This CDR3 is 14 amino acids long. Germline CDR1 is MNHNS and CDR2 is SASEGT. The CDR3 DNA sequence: TGTGCCAGCAACTTTGGGGTCTCTAACTATGGCTACACCTTC. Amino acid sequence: CASNFGVSNYGYTF.

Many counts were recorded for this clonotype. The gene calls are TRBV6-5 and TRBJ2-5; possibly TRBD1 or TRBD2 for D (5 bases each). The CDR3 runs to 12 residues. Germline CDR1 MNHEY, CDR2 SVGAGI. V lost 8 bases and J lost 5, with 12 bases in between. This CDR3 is CASRDLQETQYF. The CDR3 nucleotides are TGTGCCAGCCGGGACCTTCAGGAGACCCAGTACTTC.

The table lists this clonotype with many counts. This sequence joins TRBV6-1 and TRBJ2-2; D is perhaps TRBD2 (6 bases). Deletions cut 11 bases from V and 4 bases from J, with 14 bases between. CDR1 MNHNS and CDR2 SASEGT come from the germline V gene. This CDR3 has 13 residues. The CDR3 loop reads CAGRDPGTGELFF. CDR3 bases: TGTGCCGGGCGGGACCCAGGCACCGGGGAGCTGTTTTTT.

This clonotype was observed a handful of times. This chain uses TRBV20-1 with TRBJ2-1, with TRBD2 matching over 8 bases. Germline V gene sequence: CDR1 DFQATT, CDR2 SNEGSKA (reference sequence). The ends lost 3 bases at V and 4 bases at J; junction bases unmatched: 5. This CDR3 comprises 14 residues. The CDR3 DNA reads TGCAGTGCTAGCGGGAGGGCCATATACAATGAGCAGTTCTTC. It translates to CSASGRAIYNEQFF.

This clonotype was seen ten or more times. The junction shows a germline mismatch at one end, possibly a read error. CDR3 in amino acids: CASSPLGNTGELFF. CDR3 bases: TGTGCCAGCTCACCCTTGGGGAACACCGGGGAACTGTTTTTT. The chain has TRBV18 and TRBJ2-2, with a tentative D call TRBD2 (5 bases). The CDR3 has 14 residues. Germline-derived CDR1 and CDR2 are KGHSH and LQKENI. Filled out from reference TRBV18 and TRBJ2-2, the complete variable domain reads NAGVMQNPRHLVRRRGQEARLRCSPMKGHSHVYWYRQLPEEGLKFMVYLQKENIIDESGMPKERFSAEFPKEGPSILRIQQVVRGDSAAYFCASSPLGNTGELFFGEGSRLTVL.

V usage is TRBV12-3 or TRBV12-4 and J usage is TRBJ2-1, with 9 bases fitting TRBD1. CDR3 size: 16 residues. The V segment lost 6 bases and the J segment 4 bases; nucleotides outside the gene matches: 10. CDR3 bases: TGTGCCAGCAGCCGTCAAAGACAGGGGGAGTACAATGAGCAGTTCTTC. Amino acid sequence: CASSRQRQGEYNEQFF.

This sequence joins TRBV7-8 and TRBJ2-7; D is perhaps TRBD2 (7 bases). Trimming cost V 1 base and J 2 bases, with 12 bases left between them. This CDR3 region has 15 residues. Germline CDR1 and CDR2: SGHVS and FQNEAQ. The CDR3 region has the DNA TGTGCCAGCAGCTTAGGCGGGGGCACTACCTACGAGCAGTACTTC. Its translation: CASSLGGGTTYEQYF.

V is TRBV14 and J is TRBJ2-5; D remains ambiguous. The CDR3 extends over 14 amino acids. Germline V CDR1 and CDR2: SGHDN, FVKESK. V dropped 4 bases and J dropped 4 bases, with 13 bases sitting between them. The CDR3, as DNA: TGTGCCAGCAGCCTAACACACCCAAGAGAGACCCAGTACTTC. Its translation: CASSLTHPRETQYF.

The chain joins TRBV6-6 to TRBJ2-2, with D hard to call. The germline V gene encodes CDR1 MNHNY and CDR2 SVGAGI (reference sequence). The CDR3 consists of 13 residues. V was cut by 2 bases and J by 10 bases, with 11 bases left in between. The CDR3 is CASSYPSQEELFF. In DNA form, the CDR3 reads TGTGCCAGCAGTTACCCGTCCCAGGAGGAGCTGTTTTTT.

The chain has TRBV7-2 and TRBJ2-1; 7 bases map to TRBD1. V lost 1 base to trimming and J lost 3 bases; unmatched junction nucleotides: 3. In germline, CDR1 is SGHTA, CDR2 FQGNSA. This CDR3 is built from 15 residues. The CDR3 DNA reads TGTGCCAGCAGCTTAGACCGGGACAGCTACAATGAGCAGTTCTTC. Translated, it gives CASSLDRDSYNEQFF.

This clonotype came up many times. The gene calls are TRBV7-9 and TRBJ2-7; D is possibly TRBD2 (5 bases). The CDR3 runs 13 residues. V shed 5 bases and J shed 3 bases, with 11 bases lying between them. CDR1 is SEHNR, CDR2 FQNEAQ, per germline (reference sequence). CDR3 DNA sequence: TGTGCCAGCAGCCGGGAAGCGTACTACGAGCAGTACTTC. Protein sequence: CASSREAYYEQYF.

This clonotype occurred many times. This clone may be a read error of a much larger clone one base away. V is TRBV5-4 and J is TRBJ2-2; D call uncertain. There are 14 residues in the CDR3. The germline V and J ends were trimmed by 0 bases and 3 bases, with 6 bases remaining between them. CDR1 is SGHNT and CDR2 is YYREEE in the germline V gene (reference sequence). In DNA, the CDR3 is TGTGCCAGCAGCTTGGAACGGTACACCGGGGAGCTGTTTTTT. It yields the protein CASSLERYTGELFF.

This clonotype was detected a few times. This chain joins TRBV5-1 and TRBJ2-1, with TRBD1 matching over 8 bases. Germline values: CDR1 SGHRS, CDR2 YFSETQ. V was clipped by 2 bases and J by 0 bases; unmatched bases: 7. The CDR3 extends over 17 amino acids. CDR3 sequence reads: CASSFSQGASSYNEQFF. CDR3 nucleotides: TGCGCCAGCAGCTTCTCTCAGGGGGCCAGCTCCTACAATGAGCAGTTCTTC.

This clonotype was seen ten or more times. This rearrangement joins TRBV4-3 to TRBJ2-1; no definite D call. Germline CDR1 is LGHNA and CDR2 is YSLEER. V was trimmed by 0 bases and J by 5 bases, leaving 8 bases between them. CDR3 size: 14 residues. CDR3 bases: TGCGCCAGCAGCCAAGAAGATGGGGACAATGAGCAGTTCTTC. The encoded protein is CASSQEDGDNEQFF.